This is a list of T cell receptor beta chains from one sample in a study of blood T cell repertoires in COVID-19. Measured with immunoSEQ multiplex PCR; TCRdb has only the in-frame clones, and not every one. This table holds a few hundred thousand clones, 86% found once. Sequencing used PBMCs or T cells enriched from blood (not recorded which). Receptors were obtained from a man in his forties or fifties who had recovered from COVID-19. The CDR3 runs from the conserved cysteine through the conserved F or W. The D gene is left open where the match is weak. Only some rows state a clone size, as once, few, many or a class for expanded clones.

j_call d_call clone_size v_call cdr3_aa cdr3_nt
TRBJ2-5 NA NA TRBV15 CATSRDYFQETQYF TGTGCCACCAGCAGAGACTATTTCCAAGAGACCCAGTACTTC
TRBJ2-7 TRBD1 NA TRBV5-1 CASSSTGGPYEQYF TGCGCCAGCAGCTCGACAGGGGGTCCCTACGAGCAGTACTTC
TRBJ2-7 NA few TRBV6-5 CASSYDSTYEQYF TGTGCCAGCAGTTACGACAGCACCTACGAGCAGTACTTC
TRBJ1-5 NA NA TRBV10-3 CAISESGGSNQPQHF TGTGCCATCAGTGAGTCGGGAGGCTCCAATCAGCCCCAGCATTTT
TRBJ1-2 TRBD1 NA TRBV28 CASSSRDRVFYGYTF TGTGCCAGCAGTAGTAGGGACAGGGTCTTTTATGGCTACACCTTC
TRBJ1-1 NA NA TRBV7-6 CASSLVPAGRDTEAFF TGTGCCAGCAGCTTAGTTCCGGCAGGGCGAGACACTGAAGCTTTCTTT
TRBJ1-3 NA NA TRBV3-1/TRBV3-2 CASSQDSDSIPGNPNTIYF TGTGCCAGCAGCCAAGATTCGGACTCAATTCCCGGAAATCCGAACACCATATATTTT
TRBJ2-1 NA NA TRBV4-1 CASRGGQDYNEQFF TGCGCCAGCAGGGGTGGTCAGGATTACAATGAGCAGTTCTTC
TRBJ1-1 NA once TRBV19 CASSSLGDGGEAFF TGTGCCAGTAGTTCCCTAGGGGATGGAGGGGAAGCTTTCTTT
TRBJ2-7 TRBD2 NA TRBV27 CASSPFAGLSYEQYF TGTGCCAGCAGTCCGTTTGCGGGACTATCCTACGAGCAGTACTTC
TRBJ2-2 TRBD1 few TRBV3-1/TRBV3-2 CASSQTQGADGELFF TGTGCCAGCAGCCAAACCCAGGGGGCAGACGGGGAGCTGTTTTTT
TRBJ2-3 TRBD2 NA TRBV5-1 CASSPDPSGATDTQYF TGCGCCAGCAGCCCCGATCCTAGCGGGGCCACAGATACGCAGTATTTT
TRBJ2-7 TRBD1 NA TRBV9 CASSDSTGGHSYEQYF TGTGCCAGCAGCGATTCGACAGGGGGACACTCCTACGAGCAGTACTTC
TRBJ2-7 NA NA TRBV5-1 CASSLDISRRGGFYEQYF TGCGCCAGCAGCTTGGACATTTCTCGGAGGGGAGGTTTCTACGAGCAGTACTTC
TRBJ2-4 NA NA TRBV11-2 CASSLEGTGSQNIQYF TGTGCCAGCAGCTTAGAAGGCACAGGGTCTCAAAACATTCAGTACTTC
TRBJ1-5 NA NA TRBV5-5 CASSLVAAGNQPQHF TGTGCCAGCAGCTTGGTAGCGGCGGGTAATCAGCCCCAGCATTTT
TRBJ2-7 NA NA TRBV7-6 CASSSEQASSYEQYF TGTGCCAGCAGCTCCGAGCAGGCGAGCTCCTACGAGCAGTACTTC
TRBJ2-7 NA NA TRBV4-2 CASSQAQGSSYEQYF TGTGCCAGCAGCCAAGCTCAGGGGTCCTCCTACGAGCAGTACTTC
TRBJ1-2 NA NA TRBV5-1 CASSLQGKLVDGYTF TGCGCCAGCAGCTTGCAGGGGAAACTAGTTGATGGCTACACCTTC
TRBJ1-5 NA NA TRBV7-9 CASSLARGEVSGNQPQHF TGTGCCAGCAGCTTAGCCCGGGGGGAAGTCTCGGGCAATCAGCCCCAGCATTTT
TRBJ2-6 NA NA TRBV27 CASSVTKSGANVLTF TGTGCCAGCAGTGTGACTAAGTCTGGGGCCAACGTCCTGACTTTC
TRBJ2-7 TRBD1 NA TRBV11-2 CASSLDGETGWYEQYF TGTGCCAGCAGCTTAGATGGGGAGACAGGGTGGTACGAGCAGTACTTC
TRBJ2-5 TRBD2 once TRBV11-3 CASSLEFSGGGETQYF TGTGCCAGCAGCTTAGAATTTAGCGGGGGTGGAGAGACCCAGTACTTC
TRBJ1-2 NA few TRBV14 CASSQEVQGTSRGYTF TGTGCCAGCAGCCAAGAGGTGCAGGGCACGTCGAGGGGCTACACCTTC
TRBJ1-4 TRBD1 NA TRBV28 CASRKNPGGLFF TGTGCCAGCAGGAAAAACCCAGGGGGCCTGTTTTTT
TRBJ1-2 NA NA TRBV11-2 CASSLDGPANYGYTF TGTGCCAGCAGCTTAGATGGGCCCGCCAACTATGGCTACACCTTC
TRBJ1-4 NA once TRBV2 CASRRDPNEKLFF TGTGCCAGCAGGCGAGATCCTAATGAAAAACTGTTTTTT
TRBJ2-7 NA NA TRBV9 CASSVESYPGEQYF TGTGCCAGCAGCGTAGAAAGCTACCCGGGAGAGCAGTACTTC
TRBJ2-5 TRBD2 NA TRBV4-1 CASSQLGAGPKETQYF TGCGCCAGCAGCCAACTGGGAGCGGGACCCAAAGAGACCCAGTACTTC
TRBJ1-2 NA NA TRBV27 CASSLFSRGYGYTF TGTGCCAGCAGTCTTTTTAGCAGGGGTTATGGCTACACCTTC
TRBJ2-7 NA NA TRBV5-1 CASSTDIPVGEQYF TGCGCCAGCAGCACTGACATACCAGTTGGGGAGCAGTACTTC
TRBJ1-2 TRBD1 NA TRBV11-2 CASSLRGPMPHF TGTGCCAGCAGCTTGAGGGGGCCGATGCCCCACTTC
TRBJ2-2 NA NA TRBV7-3 CASSLSVDSPNTGELFF TGTGCCAGCAGCTTAAGTGTCGACAGCCCGAACACCGGGGAGCTGTTTTTT
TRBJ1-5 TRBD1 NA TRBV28 CASTDGGQGVQPQHF TGTGCCAGCACCGATGGAGGACAGGGTGTTCAGCCCCAGCATTTT
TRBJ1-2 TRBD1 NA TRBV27 CASSWGAGGAYGYTF TGTGCCAGCAGTTGGGGGGCAGGGGGAGCCTATGGCTACACCTTC
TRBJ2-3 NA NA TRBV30 CAWRPSGTSYGDPMKAQYF TGTGCCTGGAGGCCATCCGGGACATCCTACGGGGACCCTATGAAGGCGCAGTATTTT
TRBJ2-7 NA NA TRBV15 CATSRAKQGAKPPGLTYYEQYF TGTGCCACCAGCAGAGCGAAACAGGGCGCGAAGCCTCCGGGTCTCACCTACTACGAGCAGTACTTC
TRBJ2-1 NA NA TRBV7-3 CASSLEGSRYNEQFF TGTGCCAGCAGCTTGGAGGGAAGCCGATACAATGAGCAGTTCTTC
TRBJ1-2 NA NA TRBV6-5 CASSDGRSGYTF TGTGCCAGCAGCGACGGGAGAAGCGGCTACACCTTC
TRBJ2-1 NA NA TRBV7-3 CASSSGPDAGSRYEQFF TGTGCCAGCAGCTCTGGCCCGGATGCGGGGAGCCGTTATGAGCAGTTCTTC
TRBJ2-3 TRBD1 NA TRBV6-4 CASSPQGEVPDTQYF TGTGCCAGCAGCCCCCAGGGGGAAGTTCCAGATACGCAGTATTTT
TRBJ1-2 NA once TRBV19 CASSLRGAIGYTF TGTGCCAGTAGTTTACGGGGGGCGATTGGCTACACCTTC
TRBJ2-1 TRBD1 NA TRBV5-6 CASSVRDRPYNEQFF TGTGCCAGCAGCGTCCGGGACAGGCCCTACAATGAGCAGTTCTTC
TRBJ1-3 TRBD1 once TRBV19 CASSPETGVGNTIYF TGTGCCAGTAGTCCGGAGACAGGGGTCGGAAACACCATATATTTT
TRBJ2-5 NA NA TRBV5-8 CASSLGQGVETQYF TGTGCCAGCAGCTTAGGTCAGGGCGTAGAGACCCAGTACTTC